The 10 T cell receptor beta chains given below trace back to one sample, sequenced in a study of OX40 agonist ivuxolimab in advanced cancers. Sequencing used immunoSEQ multiplex PCR; TCRdb keeps in-frame clones, though not all of them. The sample holds around 120,000 clones, over 75% seen once. Sequences were derived from CD4+ or CD8+ T cells sorted from blood, sampled in a trial of the OX40 agonist ivuxolimab. These receptors all come from an adult with an advanced solid tumor such as melanoma, head and neck, liver or kidney cancer.

The rearrangement links TRBV10-3 to TRBJ2-2; D is ambiguous. V lost 3 bases and J lost 5, with 13 bases in between. Germline lookup yields CDR1 ENHRY and CDR2 SYGVKD. The CDR3 has 15 amino acids. The CDR3 DNA sequence: TGTGCCATCAGTGAAAAGGACCCCTATACCGGGGAGCTGTTTTTT. Amino acids: CAISEKDPYTGELFF.

The genes are TRBV7-2 and TRBJ1-6; tentative D call: TRBD1 (5 bases). The CDR3 covers 16 residues. V was pared by 2 bases and J by 7 bases, with 15 bases between. The germline V gene encodes CDR1 SGHTA and CDR2 FQGNSA. The CDR3 here is CASSLFRGAKNSPLHF. The CDR3 DNA is TGTGCCAGCAGCTTATTTAGGGGAGCAAAAAATTCACCCCTCCACTTT.

The rearrangement links TRBV27 to TRBJ1-1; no reliable D call. The CDR3 runs 14 residues. Trimming took 3 bases from V and 5 from J, leaving 13 bases between them. In germline, CDR1 is MNHEY, CDR2 SMNVEV (reference sequence). CDR3 DNA sequence: TGTGCCAGCAGTTTGGCGCCGGGAAAGACTGAAGCTTTCTTT. Translation: CASSLAPGKTEAFF.

This CDR3 reads CAWSATPGTQYF. Here the CDR3 DNA reads TGTGCCTGGAGTGCGACTCCGGGGACCCAGTACTTC. The chain employs TRBV30 and TRBJ2-5; no clear D. Trimming left V 1 base short and J 7 bases short, with 10 bases between. Looked up from germline, CDR1 is GTSNPN and CDR2 is SVGIG (reference sequence). The CDR3 has 12 amino acids.

The V call is TRBV7-2, the J call TRBJ1-5; a possible D gene is TRBD1 (6 bases). V was cut by 5 bases and J by 3 bases, with 11 bases left in between. Germline CDR1 and CDR2: SGHTA and FQGNSA. This CDR3 contains 14 residues. CDR3 in DNA: TGTGCCAGCAGCGAGACAGGAGTCAATCAGCCCCAGCATTTT. Residues: CASSETGVNQPQHF. Full variable domain (rest looked up from reference TRBV7-2 and TRBJ1-5): GAGVSQSPSNKVTEKGKDVELRCDPISGHTALYWYRQSLGQGLEFLIYFQGNSAPDKSGLPSDRFSAERTGGSVSTLTIQRTQQEDSAVYLCASSETGVNQPQHFGDGTRLSIL.

This clone has just a few counts. The chain joins TRBV5-1 to TRBJ2-1, with D perhaps TRBD1 (6 bases). CDR3 length: 17 amino acids. The germline V and J ends were trimmed by 3 bases and 4 bases, with 20 bases remaining between them. Per the germline V gene, CDR1 is SGHRS and CDR2 is YFSETQ. This CDR3 is CASSWAPGVGQYNEQFF. CDR3 nucleotides: TGCGCCAGCAGCTGGGCCCCCGGGGTGGGACAATACAATGAGCAGTTCTTC.

This clone has just one count. The chain uses TRBV28 and TRBJ1-2; a weak D match, TRBD1 (6 bases). Germline CDR1 is MDHEN and CDR2 is SYDVKM. The CDR3 runs to 12 residues. This CDR3 is CADSQAVYGYTF. The CDR3 DNA follows: TGTGCGGACAGCCAGGCGGTCTATGGCTACACCTTC.

The chain recombines TRBV6-5 with TRBJ1-3; the D gene is possibly TRBD1 (6 bases). The CDR3 contains 15 residues. Germline assignment: CDR1 MNHEY and CDR2 SVGAGI. Deletions cut 2 bases from V and 2 bases from J, with 10 bases between. The CDR3 region has the DNA TGTGCCAGCAGTTACAGTAGGGACACTGGAAACACCATATATTTT. Translation gives CASSYSRDTGNTIYF.

The rearrangement uses TRBV6-6 and TRBJ2-1, with a possible D match to TRBD2 (6 bases). The germline V gene encodes CDR1 MNHNY and CDR2 SVGAGI (reference sequence). The CDR3 totals 16 residues. V lost 4 bases and J 8 bases, leaving 21 bases between the germline ends. The CDR3 loop is CASSSGGSPRGDEQFF. In DNA, the CDR3 is TGTGCCAGCAGTTCCGGAGGGTCCCCAAGGGGCGATGAGCAGTTCTTC.

The chain combines TRBV27 with TRBJ2-6, with D hard to call. The V gene's germline CDR1 is MNHEY and CDR2 SMNVEV (reference sequence). The CDR3 runs 15 residues. The V and J ends lost 9 bases and 1 base respectively, with 13 bases between them. CDR3 coding DNA: TGTGCCAGTTCCCGGTTGGAGTCTGGGGCCAACGTCCTGACTTTC. Protein product: CASSRLESGANVLTF.